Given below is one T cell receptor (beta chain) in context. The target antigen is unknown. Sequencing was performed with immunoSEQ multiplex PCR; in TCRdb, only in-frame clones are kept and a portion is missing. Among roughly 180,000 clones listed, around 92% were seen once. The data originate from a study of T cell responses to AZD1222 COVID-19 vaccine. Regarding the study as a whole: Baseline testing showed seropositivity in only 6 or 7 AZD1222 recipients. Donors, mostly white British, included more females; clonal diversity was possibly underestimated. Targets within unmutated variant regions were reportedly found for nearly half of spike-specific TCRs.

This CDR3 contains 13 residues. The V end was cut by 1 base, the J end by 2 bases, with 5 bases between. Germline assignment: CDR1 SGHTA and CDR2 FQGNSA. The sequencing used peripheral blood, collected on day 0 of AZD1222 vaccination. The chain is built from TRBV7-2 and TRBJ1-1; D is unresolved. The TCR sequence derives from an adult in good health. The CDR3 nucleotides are TGTGCCAGCAGCTTAGGGTCTAACACTGAAGCTTTCTTT. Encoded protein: CASSLGSNTEAFF.